Presented here are 28 T cell receptor beta chains from one specimen sequenced in a study of T cell clonotyping in hematopoietic cell transplantation. Measured with immunoSEQ multiplex PCR; TCRdb has only the in-frame clones, and not every one. Of 6,500 to 8,500 clones listed, over 85% are singletons. Sample: PBMCs, taken 180 days after allogeneic stem cell transplant. The receptors come from a female patient in her 50s who had an allogeneic stem cell transplant from an unrelated donor, so the T cells may come from the graft donor. Some clones in this sample may be carry-over from other donors' samples.

The chain carries TRBV28 and TRBJ2-2; D not resolved. Germline CDR1 and CDR2: MDHEN and SYDVKM. V shed 2 bases and J shed 0 bases, with 7 bases lying between them. The CDR3 is 15 amino acids. The CDR3 nucleotides read TGTGCCAGCAGTTTACCACGGGCGAACACCGGGGAGCTGTTTTTT. Translated: CASSLPRANTGELFF.

The J gene is TRBJ2-1, the V gene TRBV27; TRBD2 aligns across 12 bases. The length of the CDR3 is 17 residues. Germline trimming cut 5 bases from V and 9 bases from J; bases unmatched to any gene: 14. Germline V lookup: CDR1 MNHEY, CDR2 SMNVEV (reference sequence). CDR3 sequence reads: CASSPYKTSGRFSEQFF. DNA of the CDR3: TGTGCCAGCAGTCCGTACAAGACTAGCGGGAGATTCAGTGAGCAGTTCTTC.

V and J are TRBV5-1 and TRBJ2-4; the match to TRBD1 covers 8 bases. The germline V gene encodes CDR1 SGHRS and CDR2 YFSETQ. Trimming cost V 2 bases and J 2 bases; bases outside gene matches: 15. The CDR3 has 19 residues. CDR3 nucleotide sequence: TGCGCCAGCAGCTTAAGATCCGCCAGGGGGCAAGGAACCAAAAACATTCAGTACTTC. It encodes CASSLRSARGQGTKNIQYF.

This rearrangement joins TRBV7-8 to TRBJ2-5, with no clear D. The CDR3 runs 13 residues. Trimming took off 3 bases at V and 2 bases at J, with 7 bases between the two ends. Per the germline V gene, CDR1 is SGHVS and CDR2 is FQNEAQ. CDR3: CASSFSFQETQYF. DNA of the CDR3: TGTGCCAGCAGCTTTTCCTTTCAAGAGACCCAGTACTTC.

This rearrangement joins TRBV10-3 to TRBJ1-1; no clear D gene. The germline gives CDR1 ENHRY, CDR2 SYGVKD. This CDR3 is 13 amino acids long. The V end was cut by 2 bases, the J end by 1 base, with 5 bases between. CDR3 nucleotide sequence: TGTGCCATCAGTGAGGCAGGGAACACTGAAGCTTTCTTT. It is translated as CAISEAGNTEAFF.

The chain has TRBV28 and TRBJ1-1, with D perhaps matching TRBD1 (5 bases). The CDR3 contains 15 residues. Germline CDR1 MDHEN, CDR2 SYDVKM. V lost 5 bases and J lost 4, with 17 bases in between. CDR3 amino acids: CASSAGHLVGTEAFF. The CDR3 nucleotides read TGTGCCAGCAGTGCCGGACACCTGGTAGGCACTGAAGCTTTCTTT.

The J gene is TRBJ2-1, the V gene TRBV30; 7 bases map to TRBD2. CDR1 and CDR2 from the germline V gene are GTSNPN and SVGIG (reference sequence). The CDR3 length is 15 residues. Trimming removed 2 bases from V and 2 bases from J; junction bases left unmatched: 6. CDR3 coding DNA: TGTGCCTGGAGTACCAGCGGGAATCCCTACAATGAGCAGTTCTTC. Encoded protein: CAWSTSGNPYNEQFF.

This clone was counted a single time. The chain is built from TRBV5-6 and TRBJ1-6; D perhaps matches TRBD1 (6 bases). Germline V lookup: CDR1 SGHDT, CDR2 YYEEEE. The CDR3 is 16 amino acids. V lost 4 bases and J lost 3, with 14 bases in between. The CDR3 spells CASSKARGNYNSPLHF. As DNA, the CDR3 is TGTGCCAGCAGCAAAGCCAGGGGCAACTATAATTCACCCCTCCACTTT. Using reference TRBV5-6 and TRBJ1-6 for the parts outside the CDR3, the full variable domain is DAGVTQSPTHLIKTRGQQVTLRCSPKSGHDTVSWYQQALGQGPQFIFQYYEEEERQRGNFPDRFSGHQFPNYSSELNVNALLLGDSALYLCASSKARGNYNSPLHFGNGTRLTVT.

The V call is TRBV18, the J call TRBJ1-6; 7 bases align to TRBD1. The germline gives CDR1 KGHSH, CDR2 LQKENI. The CDR3 is 17 residues long. Germline trimming cut 3 bases from V and 7 bases from J; bases unmatched to any gene: 12. CDR3 sequence (DNA): TGTGCCAGCTCACCGAACCTCGGGCCACAGGGGAATTCACCCCTCCACTTT. Translating gives CASSPNLGPQGNSPLHF.

V usage is TRBV6-4 and J usage is TRBJ2-6; D is undetermined. The CDR3 covers 14 residues. Germline CDR1 MRHNA, CDR2 SNTAGT. V lost 2 bases and J 0 bases, leaving 2 bases between the germline ends. CDR3 sequence: CASSDNSGANVLTF. DNA of the CDR3: TGTGCCAGCAGTGACAACTCTGGGGCCAACGTCCTGACTTTC.

CDR3 sequence reads: CASSRTLSGNTIYF. The CDR3 DNA sequence: TGTGCCAGCAGCCGGACACTTTCTGGAAACACCATATATTTT. The rearrangement joins TRBV5-6 to TRBJ1-3; perhaps TRBD1 as D (5 bases). The CDR3 is made up of 14 amino acids. Trimming left V 4 bases short and J 1 base short, with 9 bases between. The germline gives CDR1 SGHDT, CDR2 YYEEEE.

The rearrangement joins TRBV19 to TRBJ2-3; the match to TRBD2 covers 11 bases. This CDR3 is built from 15 residues. Per germline, CDR1 LNHDA and CDR2 SQIVND (reference sequence). Germline trimming cut 5 bases from V and 5 bases from J; bases unmatched to any gene: 6. CDR3 nucleotide sequence: TGTGCCAGTAGTTCCCTAGCGGGGGGAAAAGATACGCAGTATTTT. Its protein is CASSSLAGGKDTQYF. Full variable domain (missing parts from reference TRBV19 and TRBJ2-3): DGGITQSPKYLFRKEGQNVTLSCEQNLNHDAMYWYRQDPGQGLRLIYYSQIVNDFQKGDIAEGYSVSREKKESFPLTVTSAQKNPTAFYLCASSSLAGGKDTQYFGPGTRLTVL.

The genes are TRBV11-3 and TRBJ2-7, with D possibly matching TRBD1 (6 bases). V lost 2 bases and J lost 0, with 17 bases in between. Germline loops: CDR1 SGHNT, CDR2 YENEEA. The length of the CDR3 is 17 residues. CDR3 protein: CASSLWYRAPCSYEQYF. CDR3 DNA sequence: TGTGCCAGCAGCTTATGGTACAGGGCCCCTTGCTCCTACGAGCAGTACTTC.

The chain is built from TRBV7-9 and TRBJ1-1, with D maybe TRBD1 (5 bases). Germline CDR1 reads SEHNR; CDR2 reads FQNEAQ (reference sequence). CDR3 length equals 14 residues. Trimming took off 3 bases at V and 3 bases at J, with 11 bases between the two ends. The chain's CDR3 is CASSLMTVHTEAFF. In DNA, the CDR3 is TGTGCCAGCAGCTTGATGACAGTACACACTGAAGCTTTCTTT.

The V and J genes are TRBV7-2 and TRBJ1-1, with unresolved D. Trimming removed 4 bases at V and 1 base at J, with 10 bases between. Germline V gene sequence: CDR1 SGHTA, CDR2 FQGNSA. The CDR3 is 14 residues long. The CDR3 region is CASSYSGTNTEAFF. The CDR3 nucleotides read TGTGCCAGCAGCTACTCAGGAACGAACACTGAAGCTTTCTTT.

V gene TRBV28 combines with J gene TRBJ2-1; no clear D gene. The CDR3 runs to 14 residues. Germline CDR1 MDHEN, CDR2 SYDVKM. Trimming stripped 6 bases from V and 5 bases from J, with 14 bases between. CDR3 residues: CASSAIGLDNEQFF. For the CDR3, the DNA is TGTGCCAGCAGCGCGATTGGGTTGGACAATGAGCAGTTCTTC.

This sequence joins TRBV7-8 and TRBJ2-1; TRBD2 agrees at 7 bases. The V segment lost 3 bases and the J segment 9 bases; nucleotides outside the gene matches: 5. The CDR3 runs 13 residues. Germline CDR1 and CDR2: SGHVS and FQNEAQ. CDR3 region: CASSFGLDSEQFF. CDR3 in DNA: TGTGCCAGCAGCTTCGGACTAGACAGTGAGCAGTTCTTC.

This chain joins TRBV19 and TRBJ2-6; 8 bases align to TRBD1. CDR3 size: 18 residues. V was clipped by 6 bases and J by 0 bases; unmatched bases: 10. The V gene's germline CDR1 is LNHDA and CDR2 SQIVND (reference sequence). DNA for the CDR3: TGTGCCAGTAGCTCCCAGGGGGCGGGCCGCTCTGGGGCCAACGTCCTGACTTTC. As protein: CASSSQGAGRSGANVLTF.

This chain uses TRBV10-3 with TRBJ2-1; TRBD2 matches at 10 bases. CDR1 and CDR2 (germline): ENHRY, SYGVKD. CDR3 length equals 17 residues. J was trimmed by 6 bases and V by 3 bases; bases with no gene match: 11. The CDR3 sequence is CAISDPSIAGGLNEQFF. The CDR3 nucleotides are TGTGCCATCAGTGACCCGTCAATAGCGGGGGGCCTCAATGAGCAGTTCTTC.

CDR3 DNA sequence: TGTGCCAGCAGCTTAGACAGCTATGAAAAACTGTTTTTT. Amino acid sequence: CASSLDSYEKLFF. The rearrangement joins TRBV11-2 to TRBJ1-4; the D is unclear. This CDR3 is 13 amino acids long. The germline V and J ends were trimmed by 0 bases and 6 bases, with 5 bases remaining between them. Looked up from germline, CDR1 is SGHAT and CDR2 is FQNNGV.

In its sample, this clone was seen a few times. V gene TRBV2 combines with J gene TRBJ2-7; 9 nucleotides agree with TRBD2. The V and J ends lost 4 bases and 6 bases, in that order; junction bases with no gene match: 7. The germline gives CDR1 SNHLY, CDR2 FYNNEI. This CDR3 spans 14 amino acids. The chain's CDR3 is CASSGTSALSEQYF. CDR3 DNA sequence: TGTGCCAGCAGTGGGACTAGCGCCTTATCCGAGCAGTACTTC.

V usage is TRBV4-1 and J usage is TRBJ1-5, with 7 bases lining up with TRBD1. The CDR3 consists of 14 residues. Germline CDR1 MGHRA, CDR2 YSYEKL. Losses at the gene ends were 4 bases for V and 5 bases for J; bases not matched to a gene: 5. The CDR3 DNA follows: TGCGCCAGCAGCCCCTACAGGGGCGATCAGCCCCAGCATTTT. Translated: CASSPYRGDQPQHF.

The chain combines TRBV4-2 with TRBJ1-5; the D is unclear. V was clipped by 0 bases and J by 6 bases, with 9 bases between them. The germline CDR1 and CDR2 sequences are LGHNA and YNFKEQ. The CDR3 sequence is 14 residues long. CDR3 in amino acids: CASSQDRVFQPQHF. CDR3 sequence (DNA): TGTGCCAGCAGCCAAGATCGTGTGTTTCAGCCCCAGCATTTT.

The J gene is TRBJ2-7, the V gene TRBV2; maybe TRBD2 (6 bases). Trimming cost V 2 bases and J 0 bases, with 11 bases left between them. The CDR3 contains 15 residues. In germline, CDR1 is SNHLY, CDR2 FYNNEI. The CDR3 DNA follows: TGTGCCAGCAGTGAATTGGAGGGATACTCCTACGAGCAGTACTTC. This encodes CASSELEGYSYEQYF.

The rearrangement joins TRBV18 to TRBJ2-2; D unclear. Germline V gene sequence: CDR1 KGHSH, CDR2 LQKENI. This CDR3 spans 15 amino acids. V lost 1 base and J 2 bases, leaving 8 bases between the germline ends. The CDR3 DNA follows: TGTGCCAGCTCACCACGGGTCGTTAACACCGGGGAGCTGTTTTTT. It yields the protein CASSPRVVNTGELFF. The full variable domain, rest sourced from reference TRBV18 and TRBJ2-2, is NAGVMQNPRHLVRRRGQEARLRCSPMKGHSHVYWYRQLPEEGLKFMVYLQKENIIDESGMPKERFSAEFPKEGPSILRIQQVVRGDSAAYFCASSPRVVNTGELFFGEGSRLTVL.

The chain employs TRBV7-2 and TRBJ1-5; the match to TRBD1 covers 8 bases. CDR1 and CDR2 from the germline V gene are SGHTA and FQGNSA. The V segment lost 5 bases and the J segment 3 bases; nucleotides outside the gene matches: 6. The CDR3 contains 15 residues. The DNA of the CDR3 is TGTGCCAGCAGCGCAGCGGACAGGGCCAATCAGCCCCAGCATTTT. Translating it yields CASSAADRANQPQHF.

CDR3 amino acids: CASREGYEQYV. CDR3 DNA sequence: TGTGCCAGCAGAGAGGGGTACGAGCAGTACGTC. The chain employs TRBV2 and TRBJ2-7; D may match TRBD1 or TRBD2 (5 bases each). Trimming shortened V by 6 bases and J by 4 bases, and 7 bases separated the two germline ends. The germline gives CDR1 SNHLY, CDR2 FYNNEI. This CDR3 comprises 11 residues.

The chain couples TRBV9 to TRBJ2-1, with a possible D match to TRBD2 (6 bases). With 2 bases removed from V and 4 bases from J, the gap between germline ends came to 13 bases. CDR3 length equals 15 residues. Germline assignment: CDR1 SGDLS and CDR2 YYNGEE. CDR3 sequence reads: CASSVREKAYNEQFF. CDR3 nucleotide sequence: TGTGCCAGCAGCGTCCGGGAGAAGGCTTACAATGAGCAGTTCTTC. The entire variable domain, with the rest obtained from reference TRBV9 and TRBJ2-1, is as follows: DSGVTQTPKHLITATGQRVTLRCSPRSGDLSVYWYQQSLDQGLQFLIQYYNGEERAKGNILERFSAQQFPDLHSELNLSSLELGDSALYFCASSVREKAYNEQFFGPGTRLTVL.